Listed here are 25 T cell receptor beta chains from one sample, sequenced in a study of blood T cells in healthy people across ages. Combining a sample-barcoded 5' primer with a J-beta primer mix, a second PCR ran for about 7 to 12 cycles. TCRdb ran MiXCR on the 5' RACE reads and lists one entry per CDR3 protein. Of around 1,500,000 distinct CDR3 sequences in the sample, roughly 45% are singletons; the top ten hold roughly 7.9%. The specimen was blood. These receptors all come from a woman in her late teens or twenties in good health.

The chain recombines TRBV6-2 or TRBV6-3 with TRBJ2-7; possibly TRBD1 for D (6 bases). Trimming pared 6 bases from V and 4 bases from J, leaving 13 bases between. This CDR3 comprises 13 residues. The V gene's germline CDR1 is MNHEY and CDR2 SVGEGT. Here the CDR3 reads CASRRQAEYEQYF. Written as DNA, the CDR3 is TGTGCCAGCAGGCGACAGGCGGAATACGAGCAGTACTTC.

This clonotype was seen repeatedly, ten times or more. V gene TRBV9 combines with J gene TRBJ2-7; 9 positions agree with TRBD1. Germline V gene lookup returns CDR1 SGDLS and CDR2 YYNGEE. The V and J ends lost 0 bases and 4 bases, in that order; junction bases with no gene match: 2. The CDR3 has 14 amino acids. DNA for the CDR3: TGTGCCAGCAGCGTAGGGGGACAGGGATACGAGCAGTACTTC. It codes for CASSVGGQGYEQYF.

CDR3 residues: CASSLAQGWVHNEQFF. Written as DNA, the CDR3 is TGTGCCAGCAGCTTAGCGCAGGGGTGGGTCCACAATGAGCAGTTCTTC. V is TRBV7-2 and J is TRBJ2-1; a possible D gene is TRBD1 (6 bases). Trimming stripped 0 bases from V and 5 bases from J, with 14 bases between. Germline V gene sequence: CDR1 SGHTA, CDR2 FQGNSA. There are 16 residues in the CDR3.

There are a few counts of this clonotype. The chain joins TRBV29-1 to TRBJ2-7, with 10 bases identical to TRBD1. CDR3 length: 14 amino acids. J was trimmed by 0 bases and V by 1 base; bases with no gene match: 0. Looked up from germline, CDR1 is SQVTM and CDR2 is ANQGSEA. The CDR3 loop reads CSVEGTGGSYEQYF. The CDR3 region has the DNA TGCAGCGTTGAAGGGACAGGGGGCTCCTACGAGCAGTACTTC.

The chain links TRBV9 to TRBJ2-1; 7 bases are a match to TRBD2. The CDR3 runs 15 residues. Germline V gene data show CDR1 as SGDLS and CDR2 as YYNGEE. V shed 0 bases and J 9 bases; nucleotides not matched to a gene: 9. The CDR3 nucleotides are TGTGCCAGCAGCGTAGACCCGAGACTAGCCCCTGAGCAGTTCTTC. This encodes CASSVDPRLAPEQFF.

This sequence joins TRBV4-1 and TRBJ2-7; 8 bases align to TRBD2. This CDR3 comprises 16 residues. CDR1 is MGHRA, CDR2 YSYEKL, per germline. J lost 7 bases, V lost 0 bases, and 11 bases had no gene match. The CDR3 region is CASSQEYGGVYNEQYF. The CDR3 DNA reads TGCGCCAGCAGCCAAGAATACGGGGGGGTCTACAATGAGCAGTACTTC.

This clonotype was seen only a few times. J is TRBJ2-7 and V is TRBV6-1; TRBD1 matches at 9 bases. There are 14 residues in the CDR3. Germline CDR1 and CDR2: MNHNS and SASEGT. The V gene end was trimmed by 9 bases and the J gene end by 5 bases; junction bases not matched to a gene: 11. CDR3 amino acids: CASRPGQGIHEQYF. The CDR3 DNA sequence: TGTGCCAGTCGGCCGGGACAGGGCATACACGAGCAGTACTTC.

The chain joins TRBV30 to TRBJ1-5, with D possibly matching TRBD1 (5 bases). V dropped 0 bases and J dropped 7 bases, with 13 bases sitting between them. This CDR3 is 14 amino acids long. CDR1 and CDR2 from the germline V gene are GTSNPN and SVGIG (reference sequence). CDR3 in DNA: TGTGCCTGGAGTGTAGGGCAGGGTGAACAGCCCCAGCATTTT. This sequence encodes CAWSVGQGEQPQHF.

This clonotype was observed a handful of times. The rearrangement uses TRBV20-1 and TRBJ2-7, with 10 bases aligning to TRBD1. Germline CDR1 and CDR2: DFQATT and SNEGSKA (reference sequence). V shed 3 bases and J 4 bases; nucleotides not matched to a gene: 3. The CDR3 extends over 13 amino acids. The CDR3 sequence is CSARRQGAYEQYF. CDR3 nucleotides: TGCAGTGCTAGGAGACAGGGGGCATACGAGCAGTACTTC.

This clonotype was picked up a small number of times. CDR3 sequence (DNA): TGCAGTGCTCCCGGGGAGGGGGCAATAGCTAACTATGGCTACACCTTC. Translated: CSAPGEGAIANYGYTF. The chain links TRBV20-1 to TRBJ1-2; 7 bases map to TRBD1. Per germline, CDR1 DFQATT and CDR2 SNEGSKA (reference sequence). This CDR3 contains 16 residues. The junction had 12 bases not matched to a gene; V was cut back by 5 bases and J by 0 bases.

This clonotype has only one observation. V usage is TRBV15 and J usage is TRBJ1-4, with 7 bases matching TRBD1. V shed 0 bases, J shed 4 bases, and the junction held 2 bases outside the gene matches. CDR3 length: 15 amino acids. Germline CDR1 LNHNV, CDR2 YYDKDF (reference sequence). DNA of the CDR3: TGTGCCACCAGCAGAGAGGGACAGTATAATGAAAAACTGTTTTTT. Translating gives CATSREGQYNEKLFF.

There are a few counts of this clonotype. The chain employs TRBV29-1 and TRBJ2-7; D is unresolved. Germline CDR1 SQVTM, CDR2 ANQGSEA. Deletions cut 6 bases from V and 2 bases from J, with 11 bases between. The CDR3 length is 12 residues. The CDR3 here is CSVVGQTYEQYF. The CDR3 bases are TGCAGCGTGGTTGGGCAGACCTACGAGCAGTACTTC.

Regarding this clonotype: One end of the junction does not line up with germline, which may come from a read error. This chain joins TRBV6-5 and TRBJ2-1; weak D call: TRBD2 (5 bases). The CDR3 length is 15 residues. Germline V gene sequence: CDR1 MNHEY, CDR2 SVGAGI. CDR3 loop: CASSYISGSYNGQFF. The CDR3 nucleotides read TGTGCCAGCAGTTATATTTCGGGGTCCTACAATGGGCAGTTCTTC.

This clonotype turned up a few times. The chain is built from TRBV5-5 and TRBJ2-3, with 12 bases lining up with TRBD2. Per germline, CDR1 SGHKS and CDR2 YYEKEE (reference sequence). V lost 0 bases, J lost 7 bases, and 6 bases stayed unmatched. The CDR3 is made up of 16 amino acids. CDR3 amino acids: CASSLGLAGVLYTQYF. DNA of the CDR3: TGTGCCAGCAGCTTGGGACTAGCGGGAGTCTTATATACGCAGTATTTT.

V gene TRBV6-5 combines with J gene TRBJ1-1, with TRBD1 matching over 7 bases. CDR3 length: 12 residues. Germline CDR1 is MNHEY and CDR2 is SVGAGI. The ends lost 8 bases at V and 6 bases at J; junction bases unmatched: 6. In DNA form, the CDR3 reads TGTGCCAGCTCTACAGGGGCCCCTGAAGCTTTCTTT. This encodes CASSTGAPEAFF.

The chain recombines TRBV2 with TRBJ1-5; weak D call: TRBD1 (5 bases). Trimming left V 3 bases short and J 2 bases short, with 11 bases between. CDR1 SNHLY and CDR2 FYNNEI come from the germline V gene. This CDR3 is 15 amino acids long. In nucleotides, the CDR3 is TGTGCCAGCAGTGAGGACCGGGGCGGCAATCAGCCCCAGCATTTT. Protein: CASSEDRGGNQPQHF.

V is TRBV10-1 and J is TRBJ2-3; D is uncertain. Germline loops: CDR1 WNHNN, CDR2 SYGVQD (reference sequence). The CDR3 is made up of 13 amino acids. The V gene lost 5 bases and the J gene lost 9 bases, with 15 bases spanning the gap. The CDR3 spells CASSSTRSGTQYF. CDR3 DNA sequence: TGCGCCAGCAGTTCCACTCGAAGTGGGACGCAGTATTTT.

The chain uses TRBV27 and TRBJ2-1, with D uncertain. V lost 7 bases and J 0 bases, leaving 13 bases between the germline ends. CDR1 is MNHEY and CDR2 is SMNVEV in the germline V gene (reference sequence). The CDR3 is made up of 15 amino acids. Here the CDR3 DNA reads TGTGCCAGCACTACTACAGCCAGCTCCTACAATGAGCAGTTCTTC. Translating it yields CASTTTASSYNEQFF.

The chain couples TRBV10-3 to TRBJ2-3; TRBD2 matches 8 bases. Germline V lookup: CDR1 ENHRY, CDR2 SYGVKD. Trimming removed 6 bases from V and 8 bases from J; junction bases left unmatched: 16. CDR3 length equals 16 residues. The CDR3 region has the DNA TGTGCCATCAGCCATCAATCCACTAGCGGTGCTGGTACGCAGTATTTT. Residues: CAISHQSTSGAGTQYF.

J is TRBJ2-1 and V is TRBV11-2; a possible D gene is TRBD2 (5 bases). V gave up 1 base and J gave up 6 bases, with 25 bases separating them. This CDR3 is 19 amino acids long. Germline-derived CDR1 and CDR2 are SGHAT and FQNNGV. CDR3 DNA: TGTGCCAGCAGCTTAGTTCCCAAGGCGTGGCGGGCACCTATCAATGAGCAGTTCTTC. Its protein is CASSLVPKAWRAPINEQFF.

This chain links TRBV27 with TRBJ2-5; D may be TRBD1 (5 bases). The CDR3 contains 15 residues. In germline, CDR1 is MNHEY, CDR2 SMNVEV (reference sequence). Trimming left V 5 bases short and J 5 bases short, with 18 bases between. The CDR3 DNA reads TGTGCCAGCAGTCCGCGGACACGTAAGGCGGAGACCCAGTACTTC. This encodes CASSPRTRKAETQYF.

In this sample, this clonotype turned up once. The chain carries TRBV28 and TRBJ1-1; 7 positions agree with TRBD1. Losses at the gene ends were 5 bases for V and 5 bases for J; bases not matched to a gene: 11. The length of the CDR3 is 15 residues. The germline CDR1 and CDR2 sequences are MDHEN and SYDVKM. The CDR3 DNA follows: TGTGCCAGCAGTCCCTCACCGGGACAGTGGACTGAAGCTTTCTTT. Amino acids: CASSPSPGQWTEAFF.

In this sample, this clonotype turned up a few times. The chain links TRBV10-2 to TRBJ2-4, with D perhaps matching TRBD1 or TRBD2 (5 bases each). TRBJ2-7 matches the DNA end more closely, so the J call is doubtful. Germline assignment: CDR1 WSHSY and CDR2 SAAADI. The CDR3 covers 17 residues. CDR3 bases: TGCGCCAGCAGCGCCAAACTAGGGGTGGGGAACCCCTACGAGCAGTACTTC. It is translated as CASSAKLGVGNPYEQYF.

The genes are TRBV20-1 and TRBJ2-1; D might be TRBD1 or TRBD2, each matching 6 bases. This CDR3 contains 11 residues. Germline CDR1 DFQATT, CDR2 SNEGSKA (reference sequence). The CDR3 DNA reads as TGCATGGGGGGCGCGGGGAATGAGCAGTTCTTC. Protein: CMGGAGNEQFF.

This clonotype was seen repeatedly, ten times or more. CDR3 amino acids: CASSQETVHSYEQYF. The CDR3 nucleotides are TGCGCCAGCAGCCAAGAGACAGTCCACTCCTACGAGCAGTACTTC. The chain carries TRBV4-1 and TRBJ2-7, with a weak D call TRBD1 (5 bases). The V end was cut by 0 bases, the J end by 0 bases, with 9 bases between. The CDR3 loop spans 15 amino acids. Germline CDR1 reads MGHRA; CDR2 reads YSYEKL.